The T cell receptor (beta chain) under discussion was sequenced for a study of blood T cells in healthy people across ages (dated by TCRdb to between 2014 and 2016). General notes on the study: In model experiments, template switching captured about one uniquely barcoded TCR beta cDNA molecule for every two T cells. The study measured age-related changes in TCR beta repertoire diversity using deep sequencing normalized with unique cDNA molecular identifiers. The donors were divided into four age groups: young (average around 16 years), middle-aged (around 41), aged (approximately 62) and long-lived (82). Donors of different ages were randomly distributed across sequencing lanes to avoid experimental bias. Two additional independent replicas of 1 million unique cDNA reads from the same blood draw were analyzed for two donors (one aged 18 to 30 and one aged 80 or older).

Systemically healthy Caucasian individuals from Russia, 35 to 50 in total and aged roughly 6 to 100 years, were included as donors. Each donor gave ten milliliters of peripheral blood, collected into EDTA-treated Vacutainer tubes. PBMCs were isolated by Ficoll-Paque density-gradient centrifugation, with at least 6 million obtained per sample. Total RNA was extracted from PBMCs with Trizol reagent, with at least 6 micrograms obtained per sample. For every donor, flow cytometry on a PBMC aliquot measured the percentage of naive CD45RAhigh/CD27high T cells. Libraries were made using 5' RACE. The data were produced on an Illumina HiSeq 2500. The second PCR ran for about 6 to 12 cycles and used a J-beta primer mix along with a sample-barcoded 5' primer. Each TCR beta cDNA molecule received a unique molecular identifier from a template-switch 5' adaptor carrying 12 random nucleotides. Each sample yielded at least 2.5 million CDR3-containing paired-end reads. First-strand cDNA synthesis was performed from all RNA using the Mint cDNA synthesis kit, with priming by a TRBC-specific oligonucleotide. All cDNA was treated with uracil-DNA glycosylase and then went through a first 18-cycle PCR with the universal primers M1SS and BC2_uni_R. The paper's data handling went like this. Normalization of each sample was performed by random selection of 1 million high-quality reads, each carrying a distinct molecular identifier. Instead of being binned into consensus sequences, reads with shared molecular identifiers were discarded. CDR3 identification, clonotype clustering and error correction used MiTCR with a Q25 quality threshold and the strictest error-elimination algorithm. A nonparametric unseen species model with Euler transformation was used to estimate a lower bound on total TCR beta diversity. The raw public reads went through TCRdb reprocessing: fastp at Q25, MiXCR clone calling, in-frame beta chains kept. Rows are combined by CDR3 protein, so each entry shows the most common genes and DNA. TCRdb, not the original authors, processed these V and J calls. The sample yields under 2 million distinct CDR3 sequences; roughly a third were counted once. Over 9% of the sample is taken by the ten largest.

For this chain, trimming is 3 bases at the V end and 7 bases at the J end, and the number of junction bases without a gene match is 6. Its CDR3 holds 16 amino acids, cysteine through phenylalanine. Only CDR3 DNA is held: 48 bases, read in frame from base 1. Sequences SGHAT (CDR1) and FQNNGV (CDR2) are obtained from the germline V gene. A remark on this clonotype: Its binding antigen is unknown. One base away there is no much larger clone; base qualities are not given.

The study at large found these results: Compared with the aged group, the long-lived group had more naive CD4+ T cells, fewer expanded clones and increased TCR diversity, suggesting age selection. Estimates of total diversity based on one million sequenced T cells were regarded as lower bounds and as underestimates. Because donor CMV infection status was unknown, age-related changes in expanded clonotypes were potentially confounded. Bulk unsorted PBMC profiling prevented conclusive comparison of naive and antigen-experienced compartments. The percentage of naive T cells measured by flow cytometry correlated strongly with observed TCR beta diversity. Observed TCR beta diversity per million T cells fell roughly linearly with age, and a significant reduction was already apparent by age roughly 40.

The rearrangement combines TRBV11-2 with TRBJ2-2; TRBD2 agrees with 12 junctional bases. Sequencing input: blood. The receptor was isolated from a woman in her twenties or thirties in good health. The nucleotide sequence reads TGTGCCAGCAGCTTGCTAGCGGGAGGGCTTGTCGGGGAGCTGTTTTTT. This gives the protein CASSLLAGGLVGELFF.